Listed here is a single TCR beta chain. Germline assignment: CDR1 SGHVS and CDR2 FQNEAQ. The CDR3 consists of 16 residues. The V and J ends lost 5 bases and 3 bases, in that order; junction bases with no gene match: 11. The sample belongs to a study of T cell changes during pregnancy in multiple sclerosis. Sequencing used immunoSEQ multiplex PCR; TCRdb keeps in-frame clones, though not all of them. Of 60,000 to 85,000 clones listed, more than 85% are singletons. This TCR derives from a female donor with multiple sclerosis, enrolled in a pregnancy study. This rearrangement joins TRBV7-8 to TRBJ2-7; 9 positions match TRBD1. This sample comprised peripheral blood, obtained in the first trimester of pregnancy. The CDR3 bases are TGTGCCAGCAGCCCGGGACAGGGAATGCGGATCTACGAGCAGTACTTC. Translated, it gives CASSPGQGMRIYEQYF.